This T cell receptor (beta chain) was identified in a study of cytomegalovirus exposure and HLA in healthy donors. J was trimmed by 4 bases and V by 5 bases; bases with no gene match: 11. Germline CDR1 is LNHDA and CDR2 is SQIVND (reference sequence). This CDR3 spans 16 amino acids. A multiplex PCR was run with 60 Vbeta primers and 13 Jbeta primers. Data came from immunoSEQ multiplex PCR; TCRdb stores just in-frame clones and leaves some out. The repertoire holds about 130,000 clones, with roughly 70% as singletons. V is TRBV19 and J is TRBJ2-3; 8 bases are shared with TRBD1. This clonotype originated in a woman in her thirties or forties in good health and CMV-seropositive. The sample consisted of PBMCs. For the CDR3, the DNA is TGTGCCAGTAGTCGAGAAAGGGACAGGAGGGCAGATACGCAGTATTTT. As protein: CASSRERDRRADTQYF. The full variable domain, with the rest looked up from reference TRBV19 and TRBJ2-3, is DGGITQSPKYLFRKEGQNVTLSCEQNLNHDAMYWYRQDPGQGLRLIYYSQIVNDFQKGDIAEGYSVSREKKESFPLTVTSAQKNPTAFYLCASSRERDRRADTQYFGPGTRLTVL.